This record looks at one T cell receptor beta chain sequence and its context. Its antigen is not identified. This sample stems from a study of T cell repertoires in cytomegalovirus infection. Study background: Epitope selection comprised recently identified HLA-C-restricted CMV epitopes and well-studied HLA-B-restricted CMV epitopes. Public TCR beta signatures marked donors with CMV infection and the matching HLA.

MiXCR was run by TCRdb on the reads, yielding one entry per CDR3 protein. Of roughly 170,000 distinct CDR3 sequences listed, roughly 20% are singletons. Study-wide results and caveats: The ex vivo response was dominated by HLA-C-restricted CMV-specific TCR beta clonotypes. Summed frequency of public TCR beta families distinguished CMV carriers with the relevant HLA.

J was trimmed by 4 bases and V by 4 bases; bases with no gene match: 3. The CDR3 extends over 14 amino acids. The sequenced sample was CD8+ T cells from cultured PBMCs, obtained from culture after CMV antigen stimulation. The source of this sequence is a human donor in good health (CMV status not recorded). Some clones in this sample may be carry-over from other donors' samples. The chain carries TRBV12-3 or TRBV12-4 and TRBJ1-4; 7 bases line up with TRBD1. Here the CDR3 reads CASSSRDSNEKLFF. DNA for the CDR3: TGTGCCAGCAGTTCCCGGGACAGTAATGAAAAACTGTTTTTT.